The 29 T cell receptor beta chains reported below all come from one sample, sequenced in a study of blood T cell repertoires in COVID-19. The repertoire was sequenced with immunoSEQ multiplex PCR; TCRdb's copy has only in-frame clones and lacks some. The sample contains about 69,000 clones, about 81% of which appear only once. The sample was peripheral blood. The source of these receptors is a human donor in a cohort sampled during active COVID-19.

At least ten counts were recorded for this clone. This sample includes further DNA sequences coding for the same CDR3. The chain combines TRBV10-1 with TRBJ2-3; 7 positions agree with TRBD2. The germline CDR1 and CDR2 sequences are WNHNN and SYGVQD (reference sequence). The CDR3 totals 15 residues. The trim removed 6 bases at V and 2 bases at J, leaving 8 bases unmatched. The CDR3 nucleotides are TGCGCCAGCAGCGTGGGAGGGTCGGACACAGATACGCAGTATTTT. It yields the protein CASSVGGSDTDTQYF.

This clone was found a few times. The CDR3 here is CASSGAGTGGNEQFF. The CDR3 nucleotides read TGTGCCAGCAGCGGCGCCGGGACAGGGGGCAATGAGCAGTTCTTC. This chain links TRBV7-8 with TRBJ2-1; 11 bases are a match to TRBD1. Germline V gene data show CDR1 as SGHVS and CDR2 as FQNEAQ. Trimming at V came to 5 bases and at J to 6 bases, leaving 6 bases not matched to a gene. The CDR3 is 15 residues long.

The rearrangement uses TRBV19 and TRBJ1-1, with TRBD1 identical over 11 bases. V shed 7 bases, J shed 5 bases, and the junction held 12 bases outside the gene matches. Germline assignment: CDR1 LNHDA and CDR2 SQIVND (reference sequence). CDR3 length: 16 residues. This CDR3 is CASTSQPGQGATEAFF. For the CDR3, the DNA is TGTGCCAGTACATCGCAACCTGGACAGGGGGCAACTGAAGCTTTCTTT.

The chain is built from TRBV4-2 and TRBJ2-2, with 9 nucleotides matching TRBD2. This CDR3 has 15 amino acids. Germline CDR1 reads LGHNA; CDR2 reads YNFKEQ. V lost 3 bases, J lost 3 bases, and 2 bases stayed unmatched. The CDR3 sequence is CASSQSGGHTGELFF. In DNA form, the CDR3 reads TGTGCCAGCAGCCAGAGCGGGGGGCACACCGGGGAGCTGTTTTTT.

A few counts support this clone. The J gene is TRBJ1-5, the V gene TRBV27; 11 bases align to TRBD1. The V gene's germline CDR1 is MNHEY and CDR2 SMNVEV (reference sequence). The ends lost 6 bases at V and 7 bases at J; junction bases unmatched: 8. The CDR3 is 15 amino acids. The chain's CDR3 is CASSPRGQGAQPQHF. The CDR3 coding sequence is TGTGCCAGCAGCCCGAGAGGACAGGGGGCCCAGCCCCAGCATTTT.

The chain combines TRBV5-5 with TRBJ2-6; 7 bases match TRBD1. V shed 3 bases, J shed 1 base, and the junction held 7 bases outside the gene matches. Germline values: CDR1 SGHKS, CDR2 YYEKEE (reference sequence). This CDR3 has 17 residues. CDR3 amino acids: CASSSWTGASGANVLTF. Written as DNA, the CDR3 is TGTGCCAGCAGCTCGTGGACAGGAGCGTCTGGGGCCAACGTCCTGACTTTC.

The chain links TRBV9 to TRBJ2-1; D might be TRBD2 (6 bases). CDR3 length: 13 amino acids. CDR1 SGDLS and CDR2 YYNGEE come from the germline V gene. Between the trimmed V and J ends, which lost 0 bases and 9 bases, there was a span of 10 bases. CDR3 loop: CASSVVGGSEQFF. The CDR3 region has the DNA TGTGCCAGCAGCGTAGTTGGGGGGAGTGAGCAGTTCTTC.

The chain combines TRBV5-5 with TRBJ1-5; D remains ambiguous. The CDR3 extends over 12 amino acids. V shed 4 bases and J shed 11 bases, with 13 bases lying between them. Per germline, CDR1 SGHKS and CDR2 YYEKEE (reference sequence). Written as DNA, the CDR3 is TGTGCCAGCAGCATGGAGCTTGGAGCCCAGCATTTT. As protein: CASSMELGAQHF. The whole variable domain, remainder taken from reference TRBV5-5 and TRBJ1-5, is DAGVTQSPTHLIKTRGQQVTLRCSPISGHKSVSWYQQVLGQGPQFIFQYYEKEERGRGNFPDRFSARQFPNYSSELNVNALLLGDSALYLCASSMELGAQHFGDGTRLSIL.

This sequence joins TRBV5-1 and TRBJ1-6; TRBD1 matches at 7 bases. The CDR3 spans 15 residues. After removal of 0 bases from V and 7 bases from J, the junction contained 4 bases not matched to a gene. Per germline, CDR1 SGHRS and CDR2 YFSETQ. CDR3 sequence (DNA): TGCGCCAGCAGCTTGGGACAGGGCGGAAATTCACCCCTCCACTTT. It is translated as CASSLGQGGNSPLHF.

A single count supports this clone. Other DNA sequences from this sample encode an identical CDR3 as well. The chain links TRBV2 to TRBJ2-7, with a possible D match to TRBD1 (5 bases). The CDR3 extends over 14 amino acids. Trimming left V 4 bases short and J 0 bases short, with 10 bases between. Germline V gene lookup returns CDR1 SNHLY and CDR2 FYNNEI. The CDR3 DNA sequence: TGTGCCAGCAGTGGGGGCAGCCTCTCCTACGAGCAGTACTTC. Translating gives CASSGGSLSYEQYF.

V gene TRBV19 combines with J gene TRBJ2-7; 10 bases fit TRBD1. The CDR3 length is 15 residues. After removal of 2 bases from V and 5 bases from J, the junction contained 6 bases not matched to a gene. Per germline, CDR1 LNHDA and CDR2 SQIVND (reference sequence). The CDR3 sequence: CASSITGTGDDEQYF. CDR3 DNA: TGTGCCAGTAGTATAACCGGGACAGGGGACGACGAGCAGTACTTC.

This sequence joins TRBV2 and TRBJ2-3, with 8 bases fitting TRBD1. CDR1 and CDR2 (germline): SNHLY, FYNNEI. The CDR3 spans 15 residues. Trimming took 5 bases from V and 5 from J; bases not matched to a gene: 9. The CDR3 DNA is TGTGCCAGCAGTTTTCAGGGGGCGCATGGAGATACGCAGTATTTT. Protein sequence: CASSFQGAHGDTQYF.

The count of this clone is one. The CDR3 sequence is CASRRTGTGNTIYF. DNA for the CDR3: TGTGCCAGCAGACGGACAGGAACAGGAAACACCATATATTTT. The chain uses TRBV3-1 (or the pseudogene TRBV3-2) and TRBJ1-3, with 7 bases identical to TRBD1. Germline V gene lookup returns CDR1 LGHDT and CDR2 YNNKEL (reference sequence). V lost 6 bases to trimming and J lost 4 bases; unmatched junction nucleotides: 6. CDR3 size: 14 residues.

DNA for the CDR3: TGTGCCAGCTCATTTGGACAGGGCAGCTCTGGAAACACCATATATTTT. This sequence encodes CASSFGQGSSGNTIYF. The chain has TRBV18 and TRBJ1-3; 8 bases match TRBD1. CDR3 length: 16 amino acids. Germline-derived CDR1 and CDR2 are KGHSH and LQKENI. The V segment lost 5 bases and the J segment 0 bases; nucleotides outside the gene matches: 6.

This chain links TRBV29-1 with TRBJ1-2; D not resolved. The V and J ends lost 3 bases and 4 bases respectively, with 12 bases between them. Germline CDR1 is SQVTM and CDR2 is ANQGSEA. This CDR3 contains 13 residues. The CDR3 is CSVDENSGYGYTF. The CDR3 DNA follows: TGCAGCGTTGACGAGAACTCGGGCTATGGCTACACCTTC.

This chain joins TRBV5-1 and TRBJ1-4; 7 nucleotides line up with TRBD1. The CDR3 is made up of 15 amino acids. V shed 4 bases and J 7 bases; nucleotides not matched to a gene: 10. Germline CDR1 and CDR2: SGHRS and YFSETQ. The CDR3 is CASSPYGQEGEKLFF. In DNA, the CDR3 is TGCGCCAGCAGCCCCTACGGACAGGAGGGTGAAAAACTGTTTTTT.

This chain links TRBV27 with TRBJ2-5; 12 nucleotides line up with TRBD2. CDR3 length equals 15 residues. The trim removed 3 bases at V and 7 bases at J, leaving 6 bases unmatched. Germline CDR1 MNHEY, CDR2 SMNVEV (reference sequence). The DNA of the CDR3 is TGTGCCAGCAGTTTTCTAGCGGGGGGGAGGGGGACCCAGTACTTC. Amino acids: CASSFLAGGRGTQYF.

The chain has TRBV28 and TRBJ1-1; 7 nucleotides agree with TRBD1. This CDR3 comprises 14 residues. Germline V gene sequence: CDR1 MDHEN, CDR2 SYDVKM. With 5 bases clipped from V and 3 bases from J, the junction kept 6 bases outside the gene matches. This chain's CDR3 is CASSLQGYDTEAFF. CDR3 DNA: TGTGCCAGCAGTCTACAGGGGTATGACACTGAAGCTTTCTTT.

The rearrangement uses TRBV9 and TRBJ1-4; TRBD1 agrees at 7 bases. Germline lookup yields CDR1 SGDLS and CDR2 YYNGEE. Trimming took 0 bases from V and 3 from J; bases not matched to a gene: 5. This CDR3 spans 16 amino acids. CDR3: CASSVGGQRPNEKLFF. Here the CDR3 DNA reads TGTGCCAGCAGCGTAGGGGGACAGCGCCCTAATGAAAAACTGTTTTTT.

The rearrangement links TRBV4-2 to TRBJ1-4; TRBD1 aligns across 10 bases. Unmatched junction bases numbered 6, after V lost 3 bases and J lost 5 bases. Germline loops: CDR1 LGHNA, CDR2 YNFKEQ. The CDR3 spans 16 residues. The CDR3 coding sequence is TGTGCCAGCAGCCACCGGGGACAGGGGAGAAATGAAAAACTGTTTTTT. This gives the protein CASSHRGQGRNEKLFF.

This clone was counted a few times. V and J are TRBV9 and TRBJ1-1; D unresolved. This CDR3 comprises 14 residues. V was cut by 0 bases and J by 1 base, with 7 bases left in between. The germline V gene has CDR1 SGDLS and CDR2 YYNGEE. Here the CDR3 DNA reads TGTGCCAGCAGCGTAGGAACGGGGAACACTGAAGCTTTCTTT. This encodes CASSVGTGNTEAFF. The full variable domain, with the rest looked up from reference TRBV9 and TRBJ1-1, is DSGVTQTPKHLITATGQRVTLRCSPRSGDLSVYWYQQSLDQGLQFLIQYYNGEERAKGNILERFSAQQFPDLHSELNLSSLELGDSALYFCASSVGTGNTEAFFGQGTRLTVV.

In its sample, this clone was seen once. The CDR3 loop reads CASSLRGGRSYGYTF. CDR3 in DNA: TGTGCCAGCAGCTTGAGGGGGGGAAGGAGCTATGGCTACACCTTC. The chain couples TRBV5-4 to TRBJ1-2; perhaps TRBD1 as D (6 bases). Per germline, CDR1 SGHNT and CDR2 YYREEE (reference sequence). This CDR3 has 15 amino acids. V lost 1 base, J lost 4 bases, and 14 bases lay in between.

The V gene is TRBV7-3, the J gene TRBJ2-2; 7 bases align to TRBD1. CDR3 length equals 15 residues. Germline CDR1 reads SGHTA; CDR2 reads FQGTGA. With V trimmed by 5 bases and J by 5 bases, 8 bases remained unmatched. The CDR3 DNA is TGTGCCAGCAGCCCTGACAGGGCGAGAACCGGGGAGCTGTTTTTT. Its protein is CASSPDRARTGELFF.

This clone appeared once. The chain has TRBV7-9 and TRBJ2-3; 10 bases are a match to TRBD2. The CDR3 runs to 16 residues. Trimming removed 1 base from V and 1 base from J; junction bases left unmatched: 2. In germline, CDR1 is SEHNR, CDR2 FQNEAQ (reference sequence). The CDR3 DNA reads TGTGCCAGCAGCTTAGTGCTAGCGGGGGGCACAGATACGCAGTATTTT. Translation: CASSLVLAGGTDTQYF. Full variable domain (missing parts from reference TRBV7-9 and TRBJ2-3): DTGVSQNPRHKITKRGQNVTFRCDPISEHNRLYWYRQTLGQGPEFLTYFQNEAQLEKSRLLSDRFSAERPKGSFSTLEIQRTEQGDSAMYLCASSLVLAGGTDTQYFGPGTRLTVL.

The chain uses TRBV5-1 and TRBJ2-7; tentatively, D is TRBD1 (5 bases). The V and J ends lost 0 bases and 6 bases respectively, with 13 bases between them. This CDR3 spans 14 amino acids. The V gene's germline CDR1 is SGHRS and CDR2 YFSETQ. CDR3 in amino acids: CASSLVGVSAEQYF. CDR3 bases: TGCGCCAGCAGCTTGGTAGGGGTATCCGCCGAGCAGTACTTC.

The chain employs TRBV4-1 and TRBJ1-2; 7 bases map to TRBD1. The germline gives CDR1 MGHRA, CDR2 YSYEKL. The V gene end was trimmed by 3 bases and the J gene end by 0 bases; junction bases not matched to a gene: 4. The CDR3 contains 15 residues. CDR3 DNA: TGCGCCAGCAGCCATTTACAGGGGTCTAACTATGGCTACACCTTC. Amino acids: CASSHLQGSNYGYTF.

In nucleotides, the CDR3 is TGTGCCAGCAGCCAAGATTGGGACAGAAGAGCACCCCTCCACTTT. This translates into CASSQDWDRRAPLHF. This chain links TRBV3-1 (or the pseudogene TRBV3-2) with TRBJ1-6, with 7 bases fitting TRBD1. The CDR3 has 15 residues. Germline V lookup: CDR1 LGHDT, CDR2 YNNKEL (reference sequence). V gave up 0 bases and J gave up 11 bases; unmatched junction bases: 7.

J is TRBJ1-1 and V is TRBV19; 10 positions agree with TRBD1. The CDR3 is 14 amino acids. Per germline, CDR1 LNHDA and CDR2 SQIVND (reference sequence). The J segment lost 5 bases and the V segment lost 3 bases, leaving 3 bases of the junction unmatched. CDR3 protein: CASSIGTGATEAFF. The CDR3 bases are TGTGCCAGTAGTATCGGGACAGGGGCGACTGAAGCTTTCTTT.

The CDR3: CASSPPRGGENTEAFF. The CDR3 DNA sequence: TGTGCCAGTAGTCCCCCGCGGGGAGGGGAGAACACTGAAGCTTTCTTT. The genes are TRBV19 and TRBJ1-1; a possible D gene is TRBD1 (5 bases). Germline values: CDR1 LNHDA, CDR2 SQIVND (reference sequence). The CDR3 spans 16 residues. Trimming cost V 5 bases and J 1 base, with 17 bases left between them.